The clone carrying this T cell receptor beta chain was seen a few times. No antigen is known for it. This sample is drawn from a study of T cell repertoires in cytomegalovirus infection. About the research overall: A matching HLA type, together with CMV infection, was signaled by public TCR beta signatures.

The CDR3 totals 14 residues. Trimming cost V 2 bases and J 3 bases; bases outside gene matches: 2. Germline assignment: CDR1 SGHTA and CDR2 FQGNSA. TCRdb fed the reads into MiXCR, producing one record per CDR3 protein. The sample carries roughly 990,000 distinct CDR3 sequences, around 32% recorded once. Findings and caveats of the study: In two of eight donors, the top clonotype was HLA-C-restricted CMV-specific.

Sequencing used cultured CD8+ T cells from PBMCs, obtained from culture after CMV antigen stimulation. The TCR originated in a human donor in good health (CMV status not recorded). Some clones in this sample may be carry-over from other donors' samples. V and J are TRBV7-2 and TRBJ2-5; the match to TRBD2 covers 8 bases. DNA of the CDR3: TGTGCCAGCAGCTTAAACGGGGGGGAAGAGACCCAGTACTTC. It is translated as CASSLNGGEETQYF. Using reference TRBV7-2 and TRBJ2-5 for the parts outside the CDR3, the full variable domain is GAGVSQSPSNKVTEKGKDVELRCDPISGHTALYWYRQSLGQGLEFLIYFQGNSAPDKSGLPSDRFSAERTGGSVSTLTIQRTQQEDSAVYLCASSLNGGEETQYFGPGTRLLVL.